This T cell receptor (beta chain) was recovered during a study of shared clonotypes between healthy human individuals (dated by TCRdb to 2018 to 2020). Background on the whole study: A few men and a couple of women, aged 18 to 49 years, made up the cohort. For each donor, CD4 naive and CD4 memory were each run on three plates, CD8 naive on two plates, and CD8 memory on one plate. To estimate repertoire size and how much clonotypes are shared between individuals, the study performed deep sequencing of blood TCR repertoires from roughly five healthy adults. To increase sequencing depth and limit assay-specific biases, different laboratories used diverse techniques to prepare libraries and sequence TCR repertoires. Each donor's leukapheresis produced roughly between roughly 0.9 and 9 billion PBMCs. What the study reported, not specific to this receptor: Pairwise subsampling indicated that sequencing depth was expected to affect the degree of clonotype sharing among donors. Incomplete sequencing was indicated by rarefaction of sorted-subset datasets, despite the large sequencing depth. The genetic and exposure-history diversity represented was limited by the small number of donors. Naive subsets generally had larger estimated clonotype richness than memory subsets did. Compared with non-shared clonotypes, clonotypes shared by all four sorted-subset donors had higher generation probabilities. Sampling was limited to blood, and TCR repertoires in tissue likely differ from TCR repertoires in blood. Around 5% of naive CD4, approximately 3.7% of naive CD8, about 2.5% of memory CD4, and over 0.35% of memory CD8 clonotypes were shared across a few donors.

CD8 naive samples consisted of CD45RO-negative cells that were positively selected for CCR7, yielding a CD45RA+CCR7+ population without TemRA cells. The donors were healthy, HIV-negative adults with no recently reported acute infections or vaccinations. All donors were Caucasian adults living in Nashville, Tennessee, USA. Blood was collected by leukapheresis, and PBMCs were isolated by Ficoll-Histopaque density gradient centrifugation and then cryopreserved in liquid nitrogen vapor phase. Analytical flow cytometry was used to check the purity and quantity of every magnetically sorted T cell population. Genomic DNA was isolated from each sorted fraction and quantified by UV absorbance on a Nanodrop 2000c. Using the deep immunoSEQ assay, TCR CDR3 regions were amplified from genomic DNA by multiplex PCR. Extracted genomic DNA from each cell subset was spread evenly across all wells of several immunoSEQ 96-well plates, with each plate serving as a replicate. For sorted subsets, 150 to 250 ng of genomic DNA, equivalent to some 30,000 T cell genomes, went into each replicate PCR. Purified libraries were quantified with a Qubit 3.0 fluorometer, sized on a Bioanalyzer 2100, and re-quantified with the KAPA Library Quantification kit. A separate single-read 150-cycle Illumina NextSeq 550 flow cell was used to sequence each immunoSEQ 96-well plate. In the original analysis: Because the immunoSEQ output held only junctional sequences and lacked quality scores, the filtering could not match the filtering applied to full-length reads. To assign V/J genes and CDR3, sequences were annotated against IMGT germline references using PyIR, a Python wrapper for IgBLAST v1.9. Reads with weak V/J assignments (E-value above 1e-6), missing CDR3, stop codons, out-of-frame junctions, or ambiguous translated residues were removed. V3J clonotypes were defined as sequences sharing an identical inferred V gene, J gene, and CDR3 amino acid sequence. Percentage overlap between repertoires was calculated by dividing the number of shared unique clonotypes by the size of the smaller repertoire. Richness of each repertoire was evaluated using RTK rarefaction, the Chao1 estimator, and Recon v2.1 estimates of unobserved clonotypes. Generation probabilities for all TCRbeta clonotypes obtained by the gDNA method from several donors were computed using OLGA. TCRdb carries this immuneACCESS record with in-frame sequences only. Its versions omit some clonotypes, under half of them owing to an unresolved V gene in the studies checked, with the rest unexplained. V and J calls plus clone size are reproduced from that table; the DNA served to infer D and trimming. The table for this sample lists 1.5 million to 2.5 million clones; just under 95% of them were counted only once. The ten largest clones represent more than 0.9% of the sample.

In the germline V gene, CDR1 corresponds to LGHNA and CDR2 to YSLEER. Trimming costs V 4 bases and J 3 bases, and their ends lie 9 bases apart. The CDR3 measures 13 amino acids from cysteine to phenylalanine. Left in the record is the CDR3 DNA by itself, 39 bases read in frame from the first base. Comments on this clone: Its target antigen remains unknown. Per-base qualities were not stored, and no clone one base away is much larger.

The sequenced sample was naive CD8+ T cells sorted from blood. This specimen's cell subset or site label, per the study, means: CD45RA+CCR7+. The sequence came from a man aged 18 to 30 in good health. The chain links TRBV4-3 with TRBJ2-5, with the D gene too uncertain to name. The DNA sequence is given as TGCGCCAGCAGCCTGGACCTCGAAGAGACCCAGTACTTC. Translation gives CASSLDLEETQYF.